A single sample gave rise to the 25 T cell receptor beta chains below, sequenced in a study of human T cells and chemical hapten exposure. The time point is: pre-sensitization, week 0. Regarding treatment: therapeutic diphenylcyclopropenone sensitization with weekly scalp DPC. MiXCR, applied by TCRdb to the RACE reads, yields one record per CDR3 protein. This sample has under 100,000 distinct CDR3 sequences, with about 8% found just once. Source: whole blood, taken in connection with sensitization to the hapten diphenylcyclopropenone (DPC). Receptors originate from a man aged 35 to 55 with alopecia areata. Some clones in this sample may be carry-over from other donors' samples.

The chain has TRBV5-1 and TRBJ2-5, with a possible D match to TRBD2 (6 bases). Between the trimmed V and J ends, which lost 0 bases and 7 bases, there was a span of 19 bases. Germline V lookup: CDR1 SGHRS, CDR2 YFSETQ. The CDR3 length is 16 residues. CDR3 in amino acids: CASSLESGLALRTQYF. DNA of the CDR3: TGCGCCAGCAGCTTGGAATCCGGGCTAGCGTTACGGACCCAGTACTTC.

This clonotype has more than one count but fewer than ten. The chain has TRBV6-2 or TRBV6-3 and TRBJ1-1, with D uncertain. Germline CDR1 reads MNHEY; CDR2 reads SVGEGT. The ends were cut back, 2 bases at V and 0 bases at J, with 10 bases in the middle. The CDR3 contains 15 residues. The CDR3 sequence: CASSYRRDLNTEAFF. The DNA for the CDR3 is TGTGCCAGCAGTTACCGACGGGATTTGAACACTGAAGCTTTCTTT.

The V gene is TRBV28, the J gene TRBJ1-2; no definite D call. Trimming left V 2 bases short and J 0 bases short, with 13 bases between. Germline loops: CDR1 MDHEN, CDR2 SYDVKM. The CDR3 covers 16 residues. The CDR3 region is CASSLTVLPTNYGYTF. The CDR3 coding sequence is TGTGCCAGCAGTTTAACAGTCCTTCCTACTAACTATGGCTACACCTTC.

The V call is TRBV7-2, the J call TRBJ2-7, with D uncertain. This CDR3 has 14 residues. The germline V gene has CDR1 SGHTA and CDR2 FQGNSA. The V and J ends lost 0 bases and 9 bases respectively, with 15 bases between them. The chain's CDR3 is CASSLAAGSIGQYF. The CDR3 bases are TGTGCCAGCAGCTTAGCAGCTGGTTCGATCGGGCAGTACTTC.

About this clonotype itself: An end of the junction differs from the germline gene, which may be a read error. The chain joins TRBV20-1 to TRBJ2-1, with 8 bases identical to TRBD1. CDR1 and CDR2 (germline): DFQATT, SNEGSKA (reference sequence). This CDR3 is 15 amino acids long. The CDR3 DNA sequence: TGCAATGCTAGCCCGACCGGGCAGGGGGCAAATGAGCAGTTCTTC. Translated, it gives CNASPTGQGANEQFF.

The chain uses TRBV6-5 and TRBJ1-5; no reliable D call. From germline, CDR1 is MNHEY and CDR2 SVGAGI. CDR3 size: 14 residues. Between the trimmed V and J ends, which lost 0 bases and 6 bases, there was a span of 9 bases. CDR3 DNA sequence: TGTGCCAGCAGTTACTCGATGCGAGGTCAGCCCCAGCATTTT. It translates to CASSYSMRGQPQHF.

This chain joins TRBV5-4 and TRBJ2-3; TRBD2 agrees at 12 bases. V lost 4 bases, J lost 4 bases, and 13 bases stayed unmatched. Germline CDR1 and CDR2: SGHNT and YYREEE (reference sequence). This CDR3 has 18 amino acids. This CDR3 is CASSRSSGRARAADTQYF. DNA of the CDR3: TGTGCCAGCAGCCGCTCTAGCGGGAGGGCCCGGGCGGCAGATACGCAGTATTTT.

Details on this clonotype: A much larger clone lies a single base off, so this may be a read error. The V and J genes are TRBV29-1 and TRBJ1-1, with D perhaps matching TRBD1 (6 bases). Trimming took 7 bases from V and 1 from J, leaving 16 bases between them. Germline V gene sequence: CDR1 SQVTM, CDR2 ANQGSEA. This CDR3 spans 14 amino acids. CDR3 amino acids: CSGVAGHTNTEAFF. In DNA form, the CDR3 reads TGCAGCGGGGTGGCGGGACATACGAACACTGAAGCTTTCTTT.

This clonotype was counted ten times or more. The chain carries TRBV6-6 and TRBJ2-7; a weak D match, TRBD1 (5 bases). The CDR3 runs 13 residues. Germline V gives CDR1 MNHNY, CDR2 SVGAGI (reference sequence). Trimming took off 6 bases at V and 3 bases at J, with 12 bases between the two ends. The CDR3 region is CASSRTGYYEQYV. The CDR3 nucleotides read TGTGCCAGCAGCCGAACAGGTTACTACGAGCAGTACGTC.

This clonotype has a count of ten or more. The chain carries TRBV20-1 and TRBJ2-3, with a tentative D call TRBD2 (5 bases). The CDR3 length is 10 residues. The V and J ends lost 3 bases and 10 bases respectively, with 8 bases between them. CDR1 DFQATT and CDR2 SNEGSKA come from the germline V gene (reference sequence). The CDR3 DNA is TGCAGTGCTAGGGCGGAGGCGCAGTATTTT. This sequence encodes CSARAEAQYF.

This clonotype showed up many times. The CDR3 reads CSVSSQRWTQRGGNTEAFF. The DNA of the CDR3 is TGCAGCGTTTCATCCCAACGATGGACCCAGAGGGGGGGTAACACTGAAGCTTTCTTT. V is TRBV29-1 and J is TRBJ1-1, with a tentative D call TRBD1 (6 bases). The CDR3 loop spans 19 amino acids. Between the trimmed V and J ends, which lost 5 bases and 2 bases, there was a span of 30 bases. Germline CDR1 SQVTM, CDR2 ANQGSEA.

The chain carries TRBV5-4 and TRBJ1-6; D is unclear. Trimming cost V 0 bases and J 0 bases, with 10 bases left between them. CDR3 length: 17 amino acids. Germline CDR1 SGHNT, CDR2 YYREEE (reference sequence). This chain's CDR3 is CASSLAGASSYNSPLHF. In nucleotides, the CDR3 is TGTGCCAGCAGCTTGGCAGGTGCAAGCTCCTATAATTCACCCCTCCACTTT.

This clonotype appeared a few times. V is TRBV29-1 and J is TRBJ1-1; possible D gene TRBD1, 5 bases. The V gene's germline CDR1 is SQVTM and CDR2 ANQGSEA. This CDR3 spans 12 amino acids. V was pared by 4 bases and J by 7 bases, with 13 bases between. In DNA form, the CDR3 reads TGCAGCGTTGCCCAGACAGATCATGAAGCTTTCTTT. Residues: CSVAQTDHEAFF.

This clonotype was seen at least ten times. The J gene is TRBJ2-5, the V gene TRBV2, with TRBD2 identical over 7 bases. Germline V gives CDR1 SNHLY, CDR2 FYNNEI. This CDR3 contains 15 residues. Trimming cost V 6 bases and J 2 bases; bases outside gene matches: 9. The CDR3 protein is CASRPIAGIQETQYF. CDR3 nucleotides: TGTGCCAGCAGGCCCATAGCGGGCATTCAAGAGACCCAGTACTTC.

This clonotype was detected a few times. The gene calls are TRBV6-1 and TRBJ2-3, with D tentatively TRBD1 or TRBD2 (5 bases each). The CDR3 runs to 15 residues. Germline CDR1 and CDR2: MNHNS and SASEGT. The V end was cut by 10 bases, the J end by 2 bases, with 19 bases between. CDR3 nucleotides: TGTGCCACCTCAATCAGGGACGTGTCCACAGATACGCAGTATTTT. Translation gives CATSIRDVSTDTQYF.

The chain links TRBV28 to TRBJ1-2, with D tentatively TRBD1 (6 bases). The germline V and J ends were trimmed by 5 bases and 6 bases, with 19 bases remaining between them. Germline CDR1 reads MDHEN; CDR2 reads SYDVKM. This CDR3 region has 15 residues. Written as DNA, the CDR3 is TGTGCCAGCAGTGGAGGGCTGGGGGCAAGTAATGGCTACACCTTC. Translating it yields CASSGGLGASNGYTF.

The chain is built from TRBV6-6 and TRBJ1-6; D gene ambiguous. The CDR3 covers 12 residues. Trimming stripped 2 bases from V and 9 bases from J, with 5 bases between. CDR1 and CDR2 (germline): MNHNY, SVGAGI (reference sequence). The CDR3 bases are TGTGCCAGCAGTTACGCCGGTTCACCCCTCCACTTT. It translates to CASSYAGSPLHF.

This clonotype was recorded a few times. The gene calls are TRBV6-1 and TRBJ1-1, with unresolved D. The V gene's germline CDR1 is MNHNS and CDR2 SASEGT. CDR3 length: 13 amino acids. The ends were cut back, 4 bases at V and 5 bases at J, with 11 bases in the middle. The CDR3 DNA reads TGTGCCAGCAGTGGGGTTTCGGTAACTGAAGCTTTCTTT. Amino acid sequence: CASSGVSVTEAFF.

This clonotype was counted at least ten times. The chain combines TRBV6-4 with TRBJ2-3; 7 positions agree with TRBD2. CDR1 MRHNA and CDR2 SNTAGT come from the germline V gene. The CDR3 loop spans 14 amino acids. Trimming cost V 0 bases and J 3 bases; bases outside gene matches: 0. DNA for the CDR3: TGTGCCAGCAGTGACTCGCGGGAGACAGATACGCAGTATTTT. The encoded protein is CASSDSRETDTQYF.

This clonotype has a count of ten or more. The V gene is TRBV24-1, the J gene TRBJ2-1; 13 bases match TRBD2. After removal of 5 bases from V and 5 bases from J, the junction contained 8 bases not matched to a gene. From germline, CDR1 is KGHDR and CDR2 SFDVKD. CDR3 size: 17 residues. The CDR3 here is CATSAGGLAGNNNEQFF. In DNA, the CDR3 is TGTGCCACCAGTGCTGGGGGACTAGCGGGGAACAACAATGAGCAGTTCTTC.

This rearrangement joins TRBV21-1 to TRBJ2-7; the D call in the table, TRBD2, was not verified against the DNA. TRBV21-1 is annotated as a pseudogene. The length of the CDR3 is 12 residues. CDR3 nucleotides: TGTGCCAGCCCCAAGGGCCCCTACGAGCAGTACGTC. It yields the protein CASPKGPYEQYV.

Only a few counts were recorded for this clonotype. The chain has TRBV27 and TRBJ2-2, with 7 bases that match TRBD2. J gave up 1 base and V 2 bases, and 10 bases lay outside the gene matches. This CDR3 region has 18 residues. Germline V gene sequence: CDR1 MNHEY, CDR2 SMNVEV (reference sequence). The CDR3 reads CASSLRSLADLNTGELFF. The CDR3 DNA is TGTGCCAGCAGTTTAAGGTCTCTAGCGGACTTGAACACCGGGGAGCTGTTTTTT.

This clonotype was recorded at least ten times. The CDR3 sequence is CASSFMASQEQYV. In nucleotides, the CDR3 is TGTGCCAGCAGTTTTATGGCCTCTCAAGAGCAGTACGTC. The chain carries TRBV12-3 or TRBV12-4 and TRBJ2-7, with no clear D. The CDR3 runs to 13 residues. V lost 3 bases to trimming and J lost 7 bases, with 13 bases between them.

The chain has TRBV19 and TRBJ2-1; perhaps TRBD2 as D (5 bases). The CDR3 is 16 amino acids. V was cut by 8 bases and J by 5 bases, with 22 bases left in between. The germline gives CDR1 LNHDA, CDR2 SQIVND (reference sequence). The CDR3 here is CASEASEGRLNNEQFF. CDR3 bases: TGTGCCAGTGAGGCCTCAGAGGGCCGCTTAAACAATGAGCAGTTCTTC.

Worth noting for this clonotype: The junction does not match germline at one end; this may be a read error. CDR3 nucleotide sequence: TGCAGTGCTAAAGGGAGGGACAGTGGTTTCCTTTTTCTCTACGAGCAGCACTTC. Encoded protein: CSAKGRDSGFLFLYEQHF. The chain combines TRBV20-1 with TRBJ2-7; D tentatively reads TRBD1 or TRBD2 (7 bases each). The CDR3 runs 18 residues. The germline V gene encodes CDR1 DFQATT and CDR2 SNEGSKA (reference sequence).